This T cell receptor (beta chain) appears in the sequencing data of a study of T-cell memory formation after mild COVID-19. General observations from the study: The study found contracting CD4+ clones mainly in CM and EM and contracting CD8+ clones in EMRA.

TCRdb analysed the 5' RACE reads with MiXCR anew, one entry per CDR3 protein. The sample has 350,000 to 400,000 distinct CDR3 sequences, over 20% seen once; the top ten hold roughly an eighth. Looked up from germline, CDR1 is SGDLS and CDR2 is YYNGEE. This CDR3 has 14 amino acids. V was clipped by 2 bases and J by 2 bases; unmatched bases: 3. This clonotype has just a few counts. What it binds is not known. What was sequenced was PBMCs or a T cell subset sorted from them (not recorded which). The chain couples TRBV9 to TRBJ2-7; 8 nucleotides line up with TRBD2. The TCR originated in an adult woman who had mild COVID-19 (a few samples of this study predate the infection). Cell type and time point are not known. The CDR3 sequence is CASSVSSGPYEQYF. CDR3 sequence (DNA): TGTGCCAGCAGCGTCTCTAGCGGGCCCTACGAGCAGTACTTC.